The entry below gives a single T cell receptor (beta chain) sequence along with its context. The antigen is not known. These data originate in a study of siplizumab effects on memory and regulatory T cells. Overall study results and limits: In controls, 25% to 30% of mappable alloreactive CD4+ clones were Treg-derived on average, versus about 65% with siplizumab. The apparent diversity of naive T cells exceeded that of memory cells, and naive T cells seemed to make a major contribution to the alloresponse.

The CDR3 consists of 17 residues. With 4 bases removed from V and 4 bases from J, the gap between germline ends came to 21 bases. The germline V gene has CDR1 SGHNT and CDR2 YYREEE (reference sequence). Only in-frame clones appear in the TCRdb table, and some are missing; sequencing was by immunoSEQ multiplex PCR. This table has about 120,000 clones, 93% appearing once. Sequencing used non-Treg CD4+ T cells sorted from blood. V usage is TRBV5-4 and J usage is TRBJ2-1; possible D gene TRBD2, 5 bases. The receptor comes from a human donor in good health. The CDR3 protein is CASSLVAWYSSYNEQFF. The CDR3 nucleotides are TGTGCCAGCAGCCTGGTAGCGTGGTACTCATCATACAATGAGCAGTTCTTC.